By sample fraction, the clone carrying this T cell receptor (beta chain) is medium-sized. Data came from immunoSEQ multiplex PCR; TCRdb stores just in-frame clones and leaves some out. The repertoire holds more than 95,000 clones, with more than 85% as singletons. The CDR3 is made up of 14 amino acids. The germline V and J ends were trimmed by 7 bases and 4 bases, with 14 bases remaining between them. The germline V gene encodes CDR1 MDHEN and CDR2 SYDVKM. This entry is derived from a study of siplizumab effects on memory and regulatory T cells. The sample was Tregs sorted from blood. This TCR was recovered from a human donor in good health. The rearrangement uses TRBV28 and TRBJ1-5; D is perhaps TRBD1 (5 bases). The CDR3 DNA follows: TGTGCCAGCATCTTGGGGGGTCTTAATCAGCCCCAGCATTTT. It codes for CASILGGLNQPQHF.